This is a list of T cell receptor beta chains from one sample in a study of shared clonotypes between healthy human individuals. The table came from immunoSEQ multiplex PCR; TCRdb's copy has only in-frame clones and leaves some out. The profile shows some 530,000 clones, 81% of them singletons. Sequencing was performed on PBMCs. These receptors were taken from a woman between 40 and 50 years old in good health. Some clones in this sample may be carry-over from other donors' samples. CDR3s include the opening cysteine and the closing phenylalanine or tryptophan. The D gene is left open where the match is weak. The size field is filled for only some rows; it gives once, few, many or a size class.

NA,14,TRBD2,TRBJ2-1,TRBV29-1,TGCAGCGTTACGACTAGCGGAAAGTACAATGAGCAGTTCTTC,CSVTTSGKYNEQFF
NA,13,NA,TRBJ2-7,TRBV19,TGTGCCAGTAGTAGGGACTCCTCATACGAGCAGTACTTC,CASSRDSSYEQYF
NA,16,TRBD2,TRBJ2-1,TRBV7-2,TGTGCCAGCAGCCAAACACTAGCGGGAGGGTTCAATGAGCAGTTCTTC,CASSQTLAGGFNEQFF
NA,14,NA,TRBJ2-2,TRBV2,TGTGCCAGCAGCTCCCAAATGGGGACCGGGGAGCTGTTCTTT,CASSSQMGTGELFF
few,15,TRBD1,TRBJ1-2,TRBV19,TGTGCCAGTAGTATAGTCCCTACAGGGGAACATGGCTACACCTTC,CASSIVPTGEHGYTF
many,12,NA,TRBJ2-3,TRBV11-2,TGTGCCAGCAGCACCCGTCAAGATACGCAGTATTTT,CASSTRQDTQYF
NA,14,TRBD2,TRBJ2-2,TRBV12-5,TGTGCTAGTGGTGGCGGGGGTTCGACCGGGGAGCTGTTTTTT,CASGGGGSTGELFF
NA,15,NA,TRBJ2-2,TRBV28,TGTGCCAGCAGTCTGGGGATAGCCTACACCGGGGAGCTGTTTTTT,CASSLGIAYTGELFF
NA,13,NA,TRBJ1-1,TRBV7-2,TGTGCCAGCAGCTTAAGCGTGAACACTGAAGCTTTCTTT,CASSLSVNTEAFF
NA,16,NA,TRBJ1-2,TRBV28,TGTGCCAGCAGAACTATCCCGACACGAAAAACCTATGGCTACACCTTC,CASRTIPTRKTYGYTF
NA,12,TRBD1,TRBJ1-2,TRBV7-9,TGTGCCAGCAGCCGCCGGGACAGAGGCTACACCTTC,CASSRRDRGYTF
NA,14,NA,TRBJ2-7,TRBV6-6,TGTGCCAGCAGTGCCGGGACAAGACGTTTTGAGCAGTACTTC,CASSAGTRRFEQYF
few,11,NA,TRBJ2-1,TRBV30,TGTGCCTGGAGTGCAAGCTTTGAGCAGTTCTTC,CAWSASFEQFF
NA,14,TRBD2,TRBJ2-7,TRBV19,TGTGCCAGTAGTTACGGGAGGGGAGGCAACGAGCAGTACTTC,CASSYGRGGNEQYF
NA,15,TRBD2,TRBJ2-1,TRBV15,TGTGCCACCAGCAGAGGGACTAGCGGGAACAATGAGCAGTTCTTC,CATSRGTSGNNEQFF
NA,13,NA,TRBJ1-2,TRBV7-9,TGTGCCAGCAGCCACCCTCGACGCTATGGCTACACCTTC,CASSHPRRYGYTF
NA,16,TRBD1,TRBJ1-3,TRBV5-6,TGTGCCAGCAGCCCAGGGACAGGATTCTCTGGAAACACCATATATTTT,CASSPGTGFSGNTIYF
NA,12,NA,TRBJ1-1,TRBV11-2,TGTGCCAGCAGCTTAGATCTAACTGAAGCTTTCTTT,CASSLDLTEAFF
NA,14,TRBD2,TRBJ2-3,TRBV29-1,TGCAGCGTCCCCCAGACTAGCGGAGCAGATACGCAGTATTTT,CSVPQTSGADTQYF
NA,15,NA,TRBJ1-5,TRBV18,TGTGCCAGCTCACTCGAGAGTCATGGCAATCAGCCCCAGCATTTT,CASSLESHGNQPQHF
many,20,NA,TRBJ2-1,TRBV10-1,TGCGCCAGCAGTGAAACTTGCGACTTCCTGATAAACAGCTCCTACAATGAGCAGTTCTTC,CASSETCDFLINSSYNEQFF
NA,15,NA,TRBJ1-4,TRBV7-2,TGTGCCAGCAGCTCACGGGGACTCAAGGGTGAAAAACTGTTTTTT,CASSSRGLKGEKLFF
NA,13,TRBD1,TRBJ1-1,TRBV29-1,TGCAGCGTTGTAACAGGGGGCGTCACTGAAGCTTTCTTT,CSVVTGGVTEAFF
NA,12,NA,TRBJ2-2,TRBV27,TGTGCCAGCAGTTTTCCCTCAGGGGAGCTGTTTTTT,CASSFPSGELFF
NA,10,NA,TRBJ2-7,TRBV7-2,TGTGCCAGCGACCGAGAGGATGGGTACTTC,CASDREDGYF
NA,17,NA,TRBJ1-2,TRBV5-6,TGTGCCAGCAGCCCGGGGGCATTGGGGGCGCCCTCCTATGGCTACACCTTC,CASSPGALGAPSYGYTF
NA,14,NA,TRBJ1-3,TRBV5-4,TGTGCCAGCAGCCCCGGGACCTCTGGAAACACCATATATTTT,CASSPGTSGNTIYF
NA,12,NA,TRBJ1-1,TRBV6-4,TGTGCCAGCAGTGTGGTAAGAGCTGAAGCTTTCTTT,CASSVVRAEAFF
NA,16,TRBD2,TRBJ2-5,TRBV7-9,TGTGCCAGCAGTCGCACTAGCGGGAGGTACCAAGAGACCCAGTACTTC,CASSRTSGRYQETQYF
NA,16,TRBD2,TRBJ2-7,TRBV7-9,TGTGCCAGCAGAGGTACCGGGACTAGCGGTTCCTACGAGCAGTACTTC,CASRGTGTSGSYEQYF
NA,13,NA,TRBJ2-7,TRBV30,TGTGCCTGGAGAACAACGGGACGGGAAGAGCAGTACTTC,CAWRTTGREEQYF
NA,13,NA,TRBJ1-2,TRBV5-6,TGTGCCAGCAGCTTGGCAGGTTTATATGGCTACACCTTC,CASSLAGLYGYTF
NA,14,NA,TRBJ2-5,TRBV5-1,TGCGCCAGCAGCTTGACGGGGTACCAAGAGACCCAGTACTTC,CASSLTGYQETQYF
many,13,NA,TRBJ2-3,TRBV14,TGTGCCAGCAGCCTCCAGGGACCAGATACGCAGTATTTT,CASSLQGPDTQYF
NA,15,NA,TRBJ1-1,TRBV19,TGTGCCAGTAGTATAGATCTCGGTTTGGACACTGAAGCTTTCTTT,CASSIDLGLDTEAFF
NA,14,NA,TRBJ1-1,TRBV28,TGTGCCAGCAGTTCCCCCGGACAGTTCACTGAAGCTTTCTTT,CASSSPGQFTEAFF
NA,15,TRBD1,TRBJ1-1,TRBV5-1,TGCGCCAGCAGCTTGGGGGGACAGTCGCACACTGAAGCTTTCTTT,CASSLGGQSHTEAFF
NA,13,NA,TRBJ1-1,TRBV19,TGTGCCAGTAGTAATCAAAGGGGGGCTGAAGCTTTCTTT,CASSNQRGAEAFF